The 13 T cell receptor beta chains listed next were all sequenced from one sample in a study of shared clonotypes between healthy human individuals (TCRdb year 2020). The library was generated by the immunoSEQ multiplex PCR assay. The source is immuneACCESS, and TCRdb retained only in-frame sequences with V and J called. Part of the clones is not carried over; for the studies checked, unresolved V genes explain less than half of this, and the remainder is unexplained. This sample comprises about half a million clones, approximately 81% of them detected only once. The leading ten clones occupy roughly 13% of the sample. Sequences were obtained from PBMCs. The receptors originated from a woman between 40 and 55 years old in good health. Some clones in this sample may be carry-over from other donors' samples.

The CDR3: CASSDGQGDQPQHF. In DNA form, the CDR3 reads TGCGCCAGCAGCGATGGACAGGGTGATCAGCCCCAGCATTTT. The rearrangement joins TRBV5-1 to TRBJ1-5; 8 bases are a match to TRBD1. Losses at the gene ends were 4 bases for V and 5 bases for J; bases not matched to a gene: 5. CDR1 SGHRS and CDR2 YFSETQ come from the germline V gene. The CDR3 spans 14 residues. The full variable domain, in which reference TRBV5-1 and TRBJ1-5 provide the parts outside the CDR3, is KAGVTQTPRYLIKTRGQQVTLSCSPISGHRSVSWYQQTPGQGLQFLFEYFSETQRNKGNFPGRFSGRQFSNSRSEMNVSTLELGDSALYLCASSDGQGDQPQHFGDGTRLSIL.

In regard to this clone: Since a far larger clone is one base different, this is likely a read error. The genes are TRBV7-2 and TRBJ2-2; perhaps TRBD1 as D (5 bases). CDR3 length: 16 amino acids. Trimming left V 5 bases short and J 2 bases short, with 15 bases between. The germline V gene encodes CDR1 SGHTA and CDR2 FQGNSA. This chain's CDR3 is CASSLDIDLNTGELFF. For the CDR3, the DNA is TGTGCCAGCAGCCTGGACATCGACCTTAACACCGGGGAGCTGTTTTTT. The full variable domain, its missing parts supplied by reference TRBV7-2 and TRBJ2-2, is GAGVSQSPSNKVTEKGKDVELRCDPISGHTALYWYRQSLGQGLEFLIYFQGNSAPDKSGLPSDRFSAERTGGSVSTLTIQRTQQEDSAVYLCASSLDIDLNTGELFFGEGSRLTVL.

The V gene is TRBV5-1, the J gene TRBJ2-3; D is unresolved. Germline CDR1 reads SGHRS; CDR2 reads YFSETQ. CDR3 size: 11 residues. V lost 4 bases, J lost 4 bases, and 4 bases lay in between. The CDR3 bases are TGCGCCAGCAGCGGCGCAGATACGCAGTATTTT. Translation gives CASSGADTQYF.

The chain employs TRBV7-9 and TRBJ2-3; D is undetermined. Germline CDR1 reads SEHNR; CDR2 reads FQNEAQ (reference sequence). The CDR3 loop spans 13 amino acids. V dropped 4 bases and J dropped 2 bases, with 7 bases sitting between them. The CDR3 bases are TGTGCCAGCAGCTGGACGTCCACAGATACGCAGTATTTT. The encoded protein is CASSWTSTDTQYF.

The chain is built from TRBV12-5 and TRBJ2-5; a possible D gene is TRBD1 (6 bases). CDR1 and CDR2 (germline): LGHNT, FRNRAP. This CDR3 region has 17 residues. Deletions cut 1 base from V and 1 base from J, with 16 bases between. The CDR3 here is CASGLGGGKRSQETQYF. The CDR3 DNA reads TGTGCTAGTGGTTTGGGAGGGGGTAAACGTTCCCAAGAGACCCAGTACTTC.

The chain combines TRBV7-3 with TRBJ2-5; TRBD2 is a possible D gene (6 bases). This CDR3 contains 13 residues. Trimming shortened V by 5 bases and J by 5 bases, and 12 bases separated the two germline ends. CDR1 and CDR2 from the germline V gene are SGHTA and FQGTGA. The CDR3 DNA reads TGTGCCAGCAGCCCGACTAGGACGGAGACCCAGTACTTC. This sequence encodes CASSPTRTETQYF.

As to this clone: It is likely a read error: a sequence one base away is far more abundant. The chain uses TRBV30 and TRBJ1-2, with D tentatively TRBD1 (5 bases). The CDR3 contains 13 residues. Germline V gene sequence: CDR1 GTSNPN, CDR2 SVGIG (reference sequence). The DNA for the CDR3 is TGTGCCTGGTCCACCGGGGCGCGGAATGGCTACGCCTTC. Protein sequence: CAWSTGARNGYAF.

Worth noting for this clone: This probably arose from a read error, given a far larger clone one base away. The rearrangement joins TRBV4-3 to TRBJ2-2; either TRBD1 or TRBD2 may supply D (5 bases each). Germline V CDR1 and CDR2: LGHNA, YSLEER. CDR3 length equals 14 residues. CDR3 protein: CASGQDYRPGELFF. DNA for the CDR3: TGCGCCAGCGGCCAAGACTACAGGCCCGGGGAGCTGTTTTTT.

As DNA, the CDR3 is TGCGCCAGCAGCTTGGCCCTGTCAGATACGCAGTATTTT. This translates into CASSLALSDTQYF. This rearrangement joins TRBV5-1 to TRBJ2-3; D not certain. Deletions cut 0 bases from V and 4 bases from J, with 6 bases between. Germline-derived CDR1 and CDR2 are SGHRS and YFSETQ. The length of the CDR3 is 13 residues.

The rearrangement links TRBV11-2 to TRBJ1-3, with TRBD1 as a possible D gene (6 bases). V was clipped by 5 bases and J by 0 bases, with 11 bases between them. Germline CDR1 SGHAT, CDR2 FQNNGV. The CDR3 totals 15 residues. The CDR3 protein is CASSPRGGSGNTIYF. The CDR3 nucleotides are TGTGCCAGCAGCCCTCGAGGGGGCTCTGGAAACACCATATATTTT. The whole variable domain, filled in from reference TRBV11-2 and TRBJ1-3, reads EAGVAQSPRYKIIEKRQSVAFWCNPISGHATLYWYQQILGQGPKLLIQFQNNGVVDDSQLPKDRFSAERLKGVDSTLKIQPAKLEDSAVYLCASSPRGGSGNTIYFGEGSWLTVV.

This clone has only one observation. V usage is TRBV18 and J usage is TRBJ2-2; D is unresolved. V lost 2 bases to trimming and J lost 3 bases, with 7 bases between them. The CDR3 is 14 residues long. Germline CDR1 reads KGHSH; CDR2 reads LQKENI. CDR3 in DNA: TGTGCCAGCTCACCAGCACCCCACACCGGGGAGCTGTTTTTT. Protein: CASSPAPHTGELFF. The full variable domain, with the rest looked up from reference TRBV18 and TRBJ2-2, is NAGVMQNPRHLVRRRGQEARLRCSPMKGHSHVYWYRQLPEEGLKFMVYLQKENIIDESGMPKERFSAEFPKEGPSILRIQQVVRGDSAAYFCASSPAPHTGELFFGEGSRLTVL.

This chain uses TRBV2 with TRBJ2-3, with D perhaps matching TRBD2 (7 bases). The CDR3 contains 15 residues. V was clipped by 2 bases and J by 1 base, with 10 bases between them. Germline assignment: CDR1 SNHLY and CDR2 FYNNEI. The CDR3 region has the DNA TGTGCCAGCAGTGAAAGGGGGGGCCGCACAGATACGCAGTATTTT. This sequence encodes CASSERGGRTDTQYF.

The chain links TRBV5-8 to TRBJ1-5, with 7 bases matching TRBD1. This CDR3 comprises 15 residues. Germline CDR1 and CDR2: SGHTS and YDEGEE. The V segment lost 6 bases and the J segment 0 bases; nucleotides outside the gene matches: 6. The CDR3 here is CASNIGQVSNQPQHF. As DNA, the CDR3 is TGTGCCAGCAACATAGGACAGGTTAGCAATCAGCCCCAGCATTTT.